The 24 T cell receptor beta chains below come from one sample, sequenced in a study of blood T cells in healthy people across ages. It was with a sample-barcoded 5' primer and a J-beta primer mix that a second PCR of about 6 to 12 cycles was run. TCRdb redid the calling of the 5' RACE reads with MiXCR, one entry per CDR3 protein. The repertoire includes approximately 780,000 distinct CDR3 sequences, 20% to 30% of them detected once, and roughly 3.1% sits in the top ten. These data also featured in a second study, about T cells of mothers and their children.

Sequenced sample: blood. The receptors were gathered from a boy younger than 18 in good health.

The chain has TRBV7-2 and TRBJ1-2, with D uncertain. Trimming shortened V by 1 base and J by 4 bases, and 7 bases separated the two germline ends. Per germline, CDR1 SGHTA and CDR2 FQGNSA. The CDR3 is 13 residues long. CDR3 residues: CASSLEGFYGYTF. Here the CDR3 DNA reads TGTGCCAGCAGCTTAGAAGGGTTCTATGGCTACACCTTC.

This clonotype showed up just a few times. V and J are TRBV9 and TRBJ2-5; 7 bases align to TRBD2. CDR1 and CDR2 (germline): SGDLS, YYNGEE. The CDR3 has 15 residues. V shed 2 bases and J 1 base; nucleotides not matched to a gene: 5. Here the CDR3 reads CASSVQSGVQETQYF. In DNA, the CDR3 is TGTGCCAGCAGCGTGCAGAGCGGGGTCCAAGAGACCCAGTACTTC. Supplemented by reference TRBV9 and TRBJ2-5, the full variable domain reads DSGVTQTPKHLITATGQRVTLRCSPRSGDLSVYWYQQSLDQGLQFLIQYYNGEERAKGNILERFSAQQFPDLHSELNLSSLELGDSALYFCASSVQSGVQETQYFGPGTRLLVL.

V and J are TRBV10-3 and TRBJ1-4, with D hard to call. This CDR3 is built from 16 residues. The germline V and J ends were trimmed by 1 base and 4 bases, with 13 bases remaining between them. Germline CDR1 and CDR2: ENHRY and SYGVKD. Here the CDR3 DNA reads TGTGCCATCAGTGAGTTCGGAGGTGATCTTAATGAAAAACTGTTTTTT. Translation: CAISEFGGDLNEKLFF.

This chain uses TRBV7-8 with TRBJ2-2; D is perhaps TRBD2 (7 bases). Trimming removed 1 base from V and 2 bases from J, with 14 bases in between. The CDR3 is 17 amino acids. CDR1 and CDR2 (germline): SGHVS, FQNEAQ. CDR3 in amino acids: CASSLEPGGPNTGELFF. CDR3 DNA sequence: TGTGCCAGCAGCTTAGAGCCGGGGGGCCCCAACACCGGGGAGCTGTTTTTT.

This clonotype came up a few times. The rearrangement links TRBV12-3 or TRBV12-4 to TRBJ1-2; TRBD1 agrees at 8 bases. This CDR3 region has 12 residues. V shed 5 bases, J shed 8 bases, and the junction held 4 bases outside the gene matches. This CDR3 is CASSLTGEGYTF. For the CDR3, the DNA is TGTGCCAGCAGTCTGACAGGGGAAGGCTACACCTTC.

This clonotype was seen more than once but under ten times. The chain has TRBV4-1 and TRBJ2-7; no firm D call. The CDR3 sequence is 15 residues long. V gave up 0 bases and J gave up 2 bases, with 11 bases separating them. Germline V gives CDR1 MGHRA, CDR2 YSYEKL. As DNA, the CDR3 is TGCGCCAGCAGCCAAGATTACGGCGGAGCCTACGAGCAGTACTTC. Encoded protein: CASSQDYGGAYEQYF.

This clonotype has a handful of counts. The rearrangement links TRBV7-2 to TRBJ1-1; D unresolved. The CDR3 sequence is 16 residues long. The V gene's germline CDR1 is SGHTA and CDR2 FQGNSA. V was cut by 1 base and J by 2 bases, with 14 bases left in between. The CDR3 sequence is CASSLVALPINTEAFF. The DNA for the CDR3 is TGTGCCAGCAGCTTAGTCGCGTTACCGATAAACACTGAAGCTTTCTTT.

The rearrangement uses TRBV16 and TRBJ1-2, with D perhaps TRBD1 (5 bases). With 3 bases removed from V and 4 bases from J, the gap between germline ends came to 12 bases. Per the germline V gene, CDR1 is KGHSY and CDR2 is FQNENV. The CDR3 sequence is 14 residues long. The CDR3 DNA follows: TGTGCCAGCAGCCAGATGGGACTGCTCTATGGCTACACCTTC. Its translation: CASSQMGLLYGYTF.

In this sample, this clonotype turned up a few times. In DNA form, the CDR3 reads TGTGCCAGCAGCAAAGCGCGCGAGGATGGCTACACCTTC. Its translation is CASSKAREDGYTF. The chain carries TRBV21-1 and TRBJ1-2. TRBV21-1 is flagged as a pseudogene. The CDR3 is 13 amino acids.

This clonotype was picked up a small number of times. The CDR3 DNA is TGCGCCAGCAGACAGGGGGAAGATCAGCCCCAGCATTTT. Translating it yields CASRQGEDQPQHF. The chain is built from TRBV4-1 and TRBJ1-5, with 8 bases fitting TRBD1. This CDR3 comprises 13 residues. Germline CDR1 MGHRA, CDR2 YSYEKL. After removal of 6 bases from V and 5 bases from J, the junction contained 3 bases not matched to a gene.

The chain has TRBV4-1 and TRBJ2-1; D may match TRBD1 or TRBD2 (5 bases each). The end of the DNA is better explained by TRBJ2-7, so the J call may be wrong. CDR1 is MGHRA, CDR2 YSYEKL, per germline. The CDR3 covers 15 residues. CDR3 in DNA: TGCGCCAGCAGCCCCGTTGCTGGGGGTGCCCACGAGCAGTACTTC. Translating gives CASSPVAGGAHEQYF.

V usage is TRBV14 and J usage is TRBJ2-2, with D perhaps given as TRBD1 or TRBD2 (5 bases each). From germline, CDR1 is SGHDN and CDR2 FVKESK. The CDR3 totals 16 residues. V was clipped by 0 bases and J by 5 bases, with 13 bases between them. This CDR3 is CASSQDGTHATGELFF. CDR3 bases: TGTGCCAGCAGCCAAGATGGGACCCACGCGACCGGGGAGCTGTTTTTT. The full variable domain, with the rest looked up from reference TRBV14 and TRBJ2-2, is EAGVTQFPSHSVIEKGQTVTLRCDPISGHDNLYWYRRVMGKEIKFLLHFVKESKQDESGMPNNRFLAERTGGTYSTLKVQPAELEDSGVYFCASSQDGTHATGELFFGEGSRLTVL.

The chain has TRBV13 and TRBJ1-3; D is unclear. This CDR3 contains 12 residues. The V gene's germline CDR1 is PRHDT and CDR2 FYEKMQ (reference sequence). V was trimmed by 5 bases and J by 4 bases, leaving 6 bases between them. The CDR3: CASSTVGNTIYF. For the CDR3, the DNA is TGTGCCAGCAGCACGGTCGGAAACACCATATATTTT.

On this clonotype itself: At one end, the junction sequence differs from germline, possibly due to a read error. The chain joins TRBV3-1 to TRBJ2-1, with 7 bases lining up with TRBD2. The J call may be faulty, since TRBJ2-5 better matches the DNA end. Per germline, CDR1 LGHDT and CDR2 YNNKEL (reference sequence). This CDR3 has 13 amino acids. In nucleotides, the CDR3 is TGTGCCGGCAGCCAACTAGCGAAGGAGACCCAGTACTTC. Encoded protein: CAGSQLAKETQYF.

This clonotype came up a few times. CDR3 in amino acids: CAWSQSAGVDGYTF. The CDR3, as DNA: TGTGCCTGGAGTCAATCCGCGGGGGTTGATGGCTACACCTTC. The chain has TRBV30 and TRBJ1-2, with a tentative D call TRBD1 (5 bases). The V gene lost 2 bases and the J gene lost 6 bases, with 16 bases spanning the gap. This CDR3 spans 14 amino acids. Per germline, CDR1 GTSNPN and CDR2 SVGIG (reference sequence). The entire variable domain, with the rest obtained from reference TRBV30 and TRBJ1-2, is as follows: SQTIHQWPATLVQPVGSPLSLECTVEGTSNPNLYWYRQAAGRGLQLLFYSVGIGQISSEVPQNLSASRPQDRQFILSSKKLLLSDSGFYLCAWSQSAGVDGYTFGSGTRLTVV.

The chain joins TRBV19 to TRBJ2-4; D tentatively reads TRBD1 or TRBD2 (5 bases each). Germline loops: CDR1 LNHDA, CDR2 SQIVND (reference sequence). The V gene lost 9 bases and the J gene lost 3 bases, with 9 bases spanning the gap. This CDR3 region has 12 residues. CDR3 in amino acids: CASRDVKNIQYF. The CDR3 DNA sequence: TGTGCCAGCCGGGACGTCAAAAACATTCAGTACTTC. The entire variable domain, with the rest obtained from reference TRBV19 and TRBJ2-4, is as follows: DGGITQSPKYLFRKEGQNVTLSCEQNLNHDAMYWYRQDPGQGLRLIYYSQIVNDFQKGDIAEGYSVSREKKESFPLTVTSAQKNPTAFYLCASRDVKNIQYFGAGTRLSVL.

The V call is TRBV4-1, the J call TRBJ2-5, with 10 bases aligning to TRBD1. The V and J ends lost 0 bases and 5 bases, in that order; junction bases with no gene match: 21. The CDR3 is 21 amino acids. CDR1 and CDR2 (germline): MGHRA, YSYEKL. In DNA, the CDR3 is TGCGCCAGCAGCCAAGATCATCCCGGGACAGGGGACGGAGGGAGGCGGGAGACCCAGTACTTC. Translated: CASSQDHPGTGDGGRRETQYF.

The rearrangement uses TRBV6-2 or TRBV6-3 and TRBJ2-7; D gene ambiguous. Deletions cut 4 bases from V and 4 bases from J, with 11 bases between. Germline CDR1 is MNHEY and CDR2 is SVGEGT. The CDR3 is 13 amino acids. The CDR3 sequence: CASSFAPAYEQYF. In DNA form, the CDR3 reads TGTGCCAGCAGTTTTGCGCCAGCGTACGAGCAGTACTTC.

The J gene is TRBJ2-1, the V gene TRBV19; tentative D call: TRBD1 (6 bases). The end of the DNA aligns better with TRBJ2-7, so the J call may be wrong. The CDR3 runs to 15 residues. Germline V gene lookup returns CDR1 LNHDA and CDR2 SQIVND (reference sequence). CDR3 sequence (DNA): TGTGCCAGTAGTATAGGCCGGGACATATCCTACGAGCAGTACTTC. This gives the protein CASSIGRDISYEQYF.

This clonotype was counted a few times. CDR3 coding DNA: TGTGCCAGCAGCGACGACAGGGGGGGGTATGGCTACACCTTC. Its protein product is CASSDDRGGYGYTF. The V call is TRBV3-1, the J call TRBJ1-2, with 9 bases that match TRBD1. In germline, CDR1 is LGHDT, CDR2 YNNKEL (reference sequence). J was trimmed by 5 bases and V by 5 bases; bases with no gene match: 6. There are 14 residues in the CDR3.

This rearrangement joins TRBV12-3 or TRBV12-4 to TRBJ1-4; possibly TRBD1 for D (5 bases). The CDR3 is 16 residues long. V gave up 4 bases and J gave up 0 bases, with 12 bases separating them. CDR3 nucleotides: TGTGCCAGCAGTTACGACAGAGAAGCAACTAATGAAAAACTGTTTTTT. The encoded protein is CASSYDREATNEKLFF.

The CDR3 bases are TGTGCCAGCAGCACCCGGACAGGGGGGGACGAGCAGTACTTC. This encodes CASSTRTGGDEQYF. The chain recombines TRBV3-1 with TRBJ2-7; the match to TRBD1 covers 10 bases. Germline CDR1 reads LGHDT; CDR2 reads YNNKEL (reference sequence). There are 14 residues in the CDR3. Losses at the gene ends were 5 bases for V and 5 bases for J; bases not matched to a gene: 6.

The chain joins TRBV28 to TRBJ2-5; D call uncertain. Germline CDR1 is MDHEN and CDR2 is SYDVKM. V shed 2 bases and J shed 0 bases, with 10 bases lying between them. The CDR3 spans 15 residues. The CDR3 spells CASSLKGWYQETQYF. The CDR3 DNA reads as TGTGCCAGCAGTTTAAAGGGTTGGTACCAAGAGACCCAGTACTTC.

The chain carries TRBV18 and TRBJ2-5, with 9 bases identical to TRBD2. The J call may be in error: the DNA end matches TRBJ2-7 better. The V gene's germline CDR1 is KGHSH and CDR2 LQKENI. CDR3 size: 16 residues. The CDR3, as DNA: TGTGCCAGCTCCGAGGCGCTAGCGGGGCCAAGCAACGAGCAGTACTTC. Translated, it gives CASSEALAGPSNEQYF.